Reported below is one T cell receptor (beta chain). The target antigen is unknown. Germline V CDR1 and CDR2: SEHNR, FQNEAQ (reference sequence). The CDR3 loop spans 17 amino acids. Between the trimmed V and J ends, which lost 5 bases and 2 bases, there was a span of 20 bases. The study ran its PCR with 60 Vbeta and 13 Jbeta primers. Here immunoSEQ multiplex PCR was the method, and the copy in TCRdb shows in-frame clones only, minus some. Found here are 110,000 or so clones, 60% to 85% of them singletons; the top ten hold just under 3%. The source of the sample is a study of cytomegalovirus exposure and HLA in healthy donors. Study conclusions and caveats: What was likely a sequencing artifact was a cluster of highly shared sequence variants.

This sequence joins TRBV7-9 and TRBJ2-3, with a possible D match to TRBD1 (6 bases). The sample was PBMCs. The receptor comes from a woman between 35 and 50 years old in good health and CMV-seropositive. For the CDR3, the DNA is TGTGCCAGCAGCCTAGACTTCAGGGGCTGGACCACAGATACGCAGTATTTT. Residues: CASSLDFRGWTTDTQYF.